The 8 T cell receptor beta chains below were found in one sample sequenced in a study of beta chain features in type 1 diabetes. Sequencing targeted expressed TCRB transcripts, as all isolated RNA had been reverse transcribed. The data were produced by immunoSEQ multiplex PCR, yet TCRdb's version contains in-frame clones alone and is incomplete. The sample holds 300,000 to 350,000 clones, 15% to 20% seen once. Sequencing input: naive CD4+ T cells from blood. These receptors were obtained from a woman under 30 in good health.

This clone turned up a few times. This chain joins TRBV4-3 and TRBJ2-1; 7 nucleotides line up with TRBD2. CDR3 length: 15 amino acids. The trim removed 1 base at V and 6 bases at J, leaving 6 bases unmatched. Per germline, CDR1 LGHNA and CDR2 YSLEER. CDR3 sequence: CASSQAGGRGNEQFF. CDR3 in DNA: TGCGCCAGCAGCCAAGCGGGGGGTCGAGGCAATGAGCAGTTCTTC.

The sample holds one count of this clone. The chain couples TRBV30 to TRBJ1-1, with no clear D. Germline V gene data show CDR1 as GTSNPN and CDR2 as SVGIG (reference sequence). The CDR3 has 11 residues. The germline V and J ends were trimmed by 6 bases and 3 bases, with 8 bases remaining between them. DNA of the CDR3: TGTGCCTGTTCACGGGACACTGAAGCTTTCTTT. It translates to CACSRDTEAFF.

The table lists this clone with a count of one. The DNA for the CDR3 is TGTGCCAGCAGCGTCGACGGGTACGAGCAGTACTTC. This codes for CASSVDGYEQYF. V usage is TRBV9 and J usage is TRBJ2-7; D remains ambiguous. V lost 2 bases, J lost 4 bases, and 7 bases lay in between. The CDR3 contains 12 residues. CDR1 is SGDLS, CDR2 YYNGEE, per germline.

This clone showed up just a few times. This sequence joins TRBV5-8 and TRBJ2-1; TRBD2 agrees at 10 bases. V shed 1 base and J 10 bases; nucleotides not matched to a gene: 8. There are 15 residues in the CDR3. Germline V gene sequence: CDR1 SGHTS, CDR2 YDEGEE. CDR3 protein: CASSLLAGAGSEQFF. For the CDR3, the DNA is TGTGCCAGCAGCTTGCTAGCGGGAGCAGGGAGCGAGCAGTTCTTC.

The chain links TRBV2 to TRBJ2-7; 7 bases fit TRBD2. Trimming removed 3 bases from V and 1 base from J; junction bases left unmatched: 9. Looked up from germline, CDR1 is SNHLY and CDR2 is FYNNEI. The CDR3 length is 16 residues. CDR3 protein: CASSEYGSGSSYEQYF. CDR3 sequence (DNA): TGTGCCAGCAGTGAGTATGGTAGCGGGTCTTCCTACGAGCAGTACTTC. Looking up the rest from reference TRBV2 and TRBJ2-7 gives the full variable domain: EPEVTQTPSHQVTQMGQEVILRCVPISNHLYFYWYRQILGQKVEFLVSFYNNEISEKSEIFDDQFSVERPDGSNFTLKIRSTKLEDSAMYFCASSEYGSGSSYEQYFGPGTRLTVT.

The V call is TRBV5-1, the J call TRBJ2-2; 7 positions agree with TRBD2. Germline assignment: CDR1 SGHRS and CDR2 YFSETQ. This CDR3 contains 15 residues. V lost 1 base and J lost 3; bases outside the gene matches: 3. CDR3 amino acids: CASSLTAGDTGELFF. CDR3 DNA: TGCGCCAGCAGCTTGACCGCGGGAGACACCGGGGAGCTGTTTTTT.

This clone was seen a handful of times. The chain recombines TRBV6-5 with TRBJ1-1; TRBD1 matches 9 bases. CDR1 MNHEY and CDR2 SVGAGI come from the germline V gene. The length of the CDR3 is 15 residues. V was clipped by 2 bases and J by 1 base; unmatched bases: 2. The CDR3 loop reads CASSYQDRGNTEAFF. The CDR3 coding sequence is TGTGCCAGCAGTTACCAGGACAGGGGGAACACTGAAGCTTTCTTT.

CDR3: CASTSSRGQGSVVDTQYF. CDR3 DNA: TGTGCCAGCACCTCATCGCGGGGGCAGGGGTCAGTGGTAGATACGCAGTATTTT. The genes are TRBV9 and TRBJ2-3; TRBD2 might be the D (7 bases). Trimming took 6 bases from V and 5 from J, leaving 28 bases between them. The length of the CDR3 is 18 residues. Germline CDR1 is SGDLS and CDR2 is YYNGEE.